This T cell receptor beta chain was observed in a study of cytomegalovirus exposure and HLA in healthy donors. Findings and caveats of the study: In most subjects, TCR beta sequences reportedly gave accurate predictions of HLA-A and HLA-B alleles. A link between a missense DCLRE1C variant and TCR beta V- and J-gene trimming emerged from a later analysis.

The primer mix had 60 Vbeta and 13 Jbeta primers. Sequenced by immunoSEQ multiplex PCR; TCRdb stores in-frame clones only, minus some. The table includes some 100,000 clones, roughly 75% detected once. On this clone: Its antigen is still unknown.

This clonotype was obtained from a woman aged 18-35 years in good health and CMV-seropositive. Specimen: PBMCs.

The CDR3 protein is CASSFGDQETQYF. In DNA, the CDR3 is TGTGCCAGCAGCTTCGGAGATCAAGAGACCCAGTACTTC. The chain carries TRBV11-2 and TRBJ2-5; D not certain. V lost 3 bases and J lost 2, with 7 bases in between. This CDR3 has 13 residues. Germline loops: CDR1 SGHAT, CDR2 FQNNGV.